The TCR beta chain under discussion was sequenced for a study of graft-versus-host responses after intestinal transplantation. In the study overall: Each recipient received a multivisceral, liver-intestinal, or isolated intestinal graft. Study-wide findings and caveats: Early post-transplant declines in HvG were associated with peak levels of circulating GvH clones.

The CDR3 runs to 13 residues. V lost 6 bases, J lost 6 bases, and 3 bases stayed unmatched. Germline CDR1 reads MNHEY; CDR2 reads SMNVEV (reference sequence). TCRdb's table, derived via immunoSEQ multiplex PCR, lists solely in-frame clones and lacks some. The sample holds roughly 89,000 clones, about nine tenths seen once. For this clone: Antigen unknown.

The starting material was unstimulated CD4+ T cells sorted from spleen or lymph node cells, obtained before intestinal transplant. The chain employs TRBV27 and TRBJ1-2, with 11 positions matching TRBD1. The sequence came from a human donor who received an intestinal transplant. The CDR3 DNA reads as TGTGCCAGCAGCCGGGGACAGGGGGATGGCTACACCTTC. Residues: CASSRGQGDGYTF.